Presented here are 10 T cell receptor beta chains from one specimen sequenced in a study of blood T cell repertoires in COVID-19. Some clones are missing from TCRdb's copy, which holds only in-frame ones; the method was immunoSEQ multiplex PCR. In the table there are approximately 170,000 clones, 80% to 85% of which are singletons. Sequenced: peripheral blood. The receptors originated from a woman between 65 and 79 years old with COVID-19, enrolled during active disease.

V and J are TRBV28 and TRBJ1-5, with D possibly matching TRBD1 (6 bases). Germline CDR1 and CDR2: MDHEN and SYDVKM. V was clipped by 7 bases and J by 1 base, with 14 bases between them. The CDR3 runs 15 residues. CDR3 bases: TGTGCCAGCAACTGGGGGCAGGGGAGCAATCAGCCCCAGCATTTT. This gives the protein CASNWGQGSNQPQHF.

This chain links TRBV5-1 with TRBJ2-5, with unresolved D. The ends were cut back, 0 bases at V and 5 bases at J, with 5 bases in the middle. Looked up from germline, CDR1 is SGHRS and CDR2 is YFSETQ. The CDR3 contains 12 residues. The CDR3 bases are TGCGCCAGCAGCTTGGCCTTTGAGACCCAGTACTTC. It is translated as CASSLAFETQYF.

The chain couples TRBV10-1 to TRBJ1-6, with no clear D. The germline V gene has CDR1 WNHNN and CDR2 SYGVQD (reference sequence). Trimming cost V 2 bases and J 4 bases, with 9 bases left between them. The CDR3 covers 15 residues. CDR3 in amino acids: CASSETGIYNSPLHF. The DNA for the CDR3 is TGCGCCAGCAGTGAGACGGGAATTTATAATTCACCCCTCCACTTT.

The chain has TRBV28 and TRBJ1-2; D is uncertain. Germline CDR1 and CDR2: MDHEN and SYDVKM. This CDR3 has 14 residues. V lost 6 bases and J lost 3, with 14 bases in between. CDR3 DNA: TGTGCCAGCAGCCAGCTGATCGGGTACTATGGCTACACCTTC. Its protein is CASSQLIGYYGYTF.

Note on this clone: The junction shows a germline mismatch at one end, possibly a read error. V and J are TRBV27 and TRBJ1-6; D remains unclear. Germline lookup yields CDR1 MNHEY and CDR2 SMNVEV (reference sequence). The CDR3 is 15 amino acids. CDR3 residues: CASSLYYSQDSPLHF. The CDR3 bases are TGTGCCAGTAGTTTATATTACAGCCAGGATTCACCCCTCCACTTT.

The chain recombines TRBV19 with TRBJ1-1; D possibly corresponds to TRBD1 (5 bases). This CDR3 spans 14 amino acids. The V end lost 2 bases, the J end lost 6 bases, and 13 bases lay between the germline ends. Germline values: CDR1 LNHDA, CDR2 SQIVND (reference sequence). CDR3 nucleotides: TGTGCCAGTAGTATAACAGTCAGGGCCCCTGAAGCTTTCTTT. It is translated as CASSITVRAPEAFF. The complete variable domain, with remaining parts taken from reference TRBV19 and TRBJ1-1, reads DGGITQSPKYLFRKEGQNVTLSCEQNLNHDAMYWYRQDPGQGLRLIYYSQIVNDFQKGDIAEGYSVSREKKESFPLTVTSAQKNPTAFYLCASSITVRAPEAFFGQGTRLTVV.

This chain joins TRBV6-1 and TRBJ2-7; D possibly corresponds to TRBD1 (6 bases). Trimming took 3 bases from V and 0 from J, leaving 15 bases between them. Germline CDR1 and CDR2: MNHNS and SASEGT. This CDR3 is 16 amino acids long. The CDR3: CASSDPGTTSSYEQYV. CDR3 in DNA: TGTGCCAGCAGTGATCCCGGGACAACGAGCTCCTACGAGCAGTACGTC.

The rearrangement links TRBV30 to TRBJ1-1; D call uncertain. The V and J ends lost 3 bases and 2 bases respectively, with 10 bases between them. Germline assignment: CDR1 GTSNPN and CDR2 SVGIG (reference sequence). The length of the CDR3 is 13 residues. CDR3 sequence: CAWRKAGNTEAFF. The CDR3 DNA follows: TGTGCCTGGAGGAAGGCAGGAAACACTGAAGCTTTCTTT.

This clone was seen a single time. The genes are TRBV10-3 and TRBJ1-4; D gene ambiguous. Looked up from germline, CDR1 is ENHRY and CDR2 is SYGVKD. The CDR3 runs 13 residues. With 10 bases removed from V and 0 bases from J, the gap between germline ends came to 9 bases. CDR3 protein: CATRRPTNEKLFF. CDR3 DNA sequence: TGTGCCACCAGGCGGCCAACTAATGAAAAACTGTTTTTT.

This sequence joins TRBV29-1 and TRBJ2-2; a possible D gene is TRBD1 (6 bases). From germline, CDR1 is SQVTM and CDR2 ANQGSEA. This CDR3 contains 14 residues. With 6 bases removed from V and 5 bases from J, the gap between germline ends came to 16 bases. As DNA, the CDR3 is TGCAGCGTCGACCGAGGGGGTGGGACCGGGGAGCTGTTTTTT. This sequence encodes CSVDRGGGTGELFF.